This T cell receptor (beta chain) was documented in a study of cytomegalovirus exposure and HLA in healthy donors. Overall study context: Samples from HLA-typed donors yielded some 85 million unique TCRs in an early data release. Whole-study findings and limits: Usually a TCR sequence was rare, but some public TCRs were found in many donors.

Trimming removed 6 bases from V and 0 bases from J; junction bases left unmatched: 4. From germline, CDR1 is MNHEY and CDR2 SVGAGI. The CDR3 is made up of 14 amino acids. For this clone: Antigen specificity is unknown.

The primer mix had 60 Vbeta and 13 Jbeta primers. Authors' data handling: The authors later counted around 80 million unique TCR beta chains, 9 million to 14 million of them shared. TCRdb's copy holds only in-frame clones and misses some; the assay was immunoSEQ multiplex PCR. D and trimming were read from the DNA, whereas the V and J calls and clone size are those reported in that table. The data show 85,000 to 100,000 clones, with roughly 80% seen just once and approximately 7% held by the top ten. The sequence derives from a man aged 45-65 years in good health and CMV-seropositive. The gene calls are TRBV6-5 and TRBJ2-7; TRBD1 matches 8 bases. The sequencing input was PBMCs. The CDR3 DNA reads TGTGCCAGCAGACGAGGGACAGGCTCCTACGAGCAGTACTTC. Translation: CASRRGTGSYEQYF.